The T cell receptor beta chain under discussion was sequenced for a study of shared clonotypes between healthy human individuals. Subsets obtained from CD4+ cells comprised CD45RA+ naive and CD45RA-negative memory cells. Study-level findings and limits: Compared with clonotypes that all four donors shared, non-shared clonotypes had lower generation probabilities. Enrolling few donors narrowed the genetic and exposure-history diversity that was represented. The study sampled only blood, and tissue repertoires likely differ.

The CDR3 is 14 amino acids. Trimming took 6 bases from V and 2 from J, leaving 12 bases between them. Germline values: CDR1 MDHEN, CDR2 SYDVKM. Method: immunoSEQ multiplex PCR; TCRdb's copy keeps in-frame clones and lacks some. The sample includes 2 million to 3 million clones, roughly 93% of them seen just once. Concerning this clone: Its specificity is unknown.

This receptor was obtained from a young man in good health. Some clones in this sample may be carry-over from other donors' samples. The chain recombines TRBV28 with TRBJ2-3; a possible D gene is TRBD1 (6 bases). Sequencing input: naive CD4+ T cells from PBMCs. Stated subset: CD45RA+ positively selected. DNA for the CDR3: TGTGCCAGCAGCCCCGACAGGAACACAGATACGCAGTATTTT. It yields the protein CASSPDRNTDTQYF.